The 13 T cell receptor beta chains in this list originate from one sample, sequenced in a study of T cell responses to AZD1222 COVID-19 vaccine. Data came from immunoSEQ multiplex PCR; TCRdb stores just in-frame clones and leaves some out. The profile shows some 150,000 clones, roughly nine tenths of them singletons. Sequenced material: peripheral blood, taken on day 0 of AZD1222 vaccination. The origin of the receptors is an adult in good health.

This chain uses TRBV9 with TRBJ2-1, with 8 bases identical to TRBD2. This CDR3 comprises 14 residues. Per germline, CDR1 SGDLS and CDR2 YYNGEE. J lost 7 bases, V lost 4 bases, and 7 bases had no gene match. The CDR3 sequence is CASSLGGVGNEQFF. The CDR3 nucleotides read TGTGCCAGCAGCCTCGGGGGGGTTGGAAATGAGCAGTTCTTC. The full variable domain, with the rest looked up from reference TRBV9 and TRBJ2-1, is DSGVTQTPKHLITATGQRVTLRCSPRSGDLSVYWYQQSLDQGLQFLIQYYNGEERAKGNILERFSAQQFPDLHSELNLSSLELGDSALYFCASSLGGVGNEQFFGPGTRLTVL.

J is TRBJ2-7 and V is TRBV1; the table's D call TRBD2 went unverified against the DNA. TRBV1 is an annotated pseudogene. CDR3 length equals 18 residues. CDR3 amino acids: CTSSLQRRTSGSSYEQYF. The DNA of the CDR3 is TGCACCAGCAGCCTTCAAAGAAGGACTAGCGGGAGCTCCTACGAGCAGTACTTC.

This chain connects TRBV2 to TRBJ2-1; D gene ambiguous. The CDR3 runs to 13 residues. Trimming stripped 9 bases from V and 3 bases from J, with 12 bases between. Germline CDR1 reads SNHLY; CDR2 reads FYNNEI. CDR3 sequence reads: CASQVGIYNEQFF. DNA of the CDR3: TGTGCCAGTCAAGTAGGGATCTACAATGAGCAGTTCTTC.

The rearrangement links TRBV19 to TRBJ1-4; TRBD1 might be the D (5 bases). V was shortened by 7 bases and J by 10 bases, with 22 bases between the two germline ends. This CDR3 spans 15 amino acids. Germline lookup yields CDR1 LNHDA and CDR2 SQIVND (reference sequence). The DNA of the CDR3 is TGTGCCAGTAACCAGCAAGCGGCGGTTACAGGAAAACTGTTTTTT. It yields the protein CASNQQAAVTGKLFF. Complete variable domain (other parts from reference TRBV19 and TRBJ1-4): DGGITQSPKYLFRKEGQNVTLSCEQNLNHDAMYWYRQDPGQGLRLIYYSQIVNDFQKGDIAEGYSVSREKKESFPLTVTSAQKNPTAFYLCASNQQAAVTGKLFFGSGTQLSVL.

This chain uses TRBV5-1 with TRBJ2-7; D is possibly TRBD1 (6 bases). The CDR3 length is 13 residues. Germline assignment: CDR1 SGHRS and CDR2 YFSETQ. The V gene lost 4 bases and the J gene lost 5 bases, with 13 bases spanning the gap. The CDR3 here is CASSLNRDHEQYF. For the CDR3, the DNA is TGCGCCAGCAGCCTAAACAGGGATCACGAGCAGTACTTC.

The CDR3 sequence: CASSPQGYEQYF. DNA for the CDR3: TGTGCCAGCAGTCCCCAGGGTTACGAGCAGTACTTC. The chain combines TRBV6-6 with TRBJ2-7, with D possibly being TRBD1 (5 bases). The CDR3 spans 12 residues. CDR1 MNHNY and CDR2 SVGAGI come from the germline V gene (reference sequence). The ends were cut back, 5 bases at V and 4 bases at J, with 9 bases in the middle.

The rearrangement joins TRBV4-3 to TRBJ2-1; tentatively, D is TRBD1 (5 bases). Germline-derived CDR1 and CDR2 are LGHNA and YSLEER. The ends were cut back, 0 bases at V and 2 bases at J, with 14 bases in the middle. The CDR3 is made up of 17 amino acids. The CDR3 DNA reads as TGCGCCAGCAGCCAAGATATAGGCAGGGTCCCCTACAATGAGCAGTTCTTC. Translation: CASSQDIGRVPYNEQFF.

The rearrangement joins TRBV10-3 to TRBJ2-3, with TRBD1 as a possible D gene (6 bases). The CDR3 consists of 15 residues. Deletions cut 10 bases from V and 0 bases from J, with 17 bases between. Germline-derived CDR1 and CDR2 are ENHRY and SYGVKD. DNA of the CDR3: TGTGCCACACTTAGGGAAGGACAGAGCACAGATACGCAGTATTTT. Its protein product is CATLREGQSTDTQYF.

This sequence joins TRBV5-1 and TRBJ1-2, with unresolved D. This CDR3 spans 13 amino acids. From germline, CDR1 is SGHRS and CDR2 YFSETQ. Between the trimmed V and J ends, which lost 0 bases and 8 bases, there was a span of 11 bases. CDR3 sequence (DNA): TGCGCCAGCAGCTTGGTAGCCCTAGGAGGCTACACCTTC. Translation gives CASSLVALGGYTF.

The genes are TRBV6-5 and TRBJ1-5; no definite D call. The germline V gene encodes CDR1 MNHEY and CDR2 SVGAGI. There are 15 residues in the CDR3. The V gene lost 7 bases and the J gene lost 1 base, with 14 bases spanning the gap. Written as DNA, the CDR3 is TGTGCCAGCAATAAAGTCGAAGGGAGCAATCAGCCCCAGCATTTT. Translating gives CASNKVEGSNQPQHF.

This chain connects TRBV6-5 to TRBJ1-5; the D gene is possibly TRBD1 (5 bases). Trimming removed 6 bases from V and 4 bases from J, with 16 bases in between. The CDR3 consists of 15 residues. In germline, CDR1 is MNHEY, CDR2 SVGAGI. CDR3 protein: CASRSQKTENQPQHF. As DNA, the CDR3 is TGTGCCAGCAGAAGCCAAAAGACAGAGAATCAGCCCCAGCATTTT.

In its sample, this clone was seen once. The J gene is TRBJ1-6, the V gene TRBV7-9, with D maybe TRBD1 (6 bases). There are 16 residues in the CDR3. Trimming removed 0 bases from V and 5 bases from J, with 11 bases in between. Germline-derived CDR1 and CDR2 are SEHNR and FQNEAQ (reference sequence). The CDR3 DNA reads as TGTGCCAGCAGCTTAGCGCAGGCAGGGGATAATTCACCCCTCCACTTT. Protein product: CASSLAQAGDNSPLHF.

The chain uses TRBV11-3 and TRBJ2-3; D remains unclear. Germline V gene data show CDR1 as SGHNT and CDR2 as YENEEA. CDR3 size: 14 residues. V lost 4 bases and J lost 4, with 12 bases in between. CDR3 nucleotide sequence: TGTGCCAGCAGCTCCCCCCGGGCAGCAGATACGCAGTATTTT. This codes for CASSSPRAADTQYF.